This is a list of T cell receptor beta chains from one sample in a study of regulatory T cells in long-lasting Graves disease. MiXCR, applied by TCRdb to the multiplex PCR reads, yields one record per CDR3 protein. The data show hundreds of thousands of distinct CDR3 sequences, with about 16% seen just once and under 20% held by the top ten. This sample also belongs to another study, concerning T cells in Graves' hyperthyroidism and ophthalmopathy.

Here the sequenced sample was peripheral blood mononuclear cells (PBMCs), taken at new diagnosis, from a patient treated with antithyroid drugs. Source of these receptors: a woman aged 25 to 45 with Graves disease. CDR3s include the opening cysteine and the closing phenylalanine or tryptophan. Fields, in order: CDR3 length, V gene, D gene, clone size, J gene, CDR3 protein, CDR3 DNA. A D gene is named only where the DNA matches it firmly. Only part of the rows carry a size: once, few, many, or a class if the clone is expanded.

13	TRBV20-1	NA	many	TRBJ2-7	CSAIGTETYEQYF	TGCAGTGCCATCGGGACGGAGACCTACGAGCAGTACTTC
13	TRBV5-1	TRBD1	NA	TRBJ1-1	CASSIDRATEAFF	TGCGCCAGCAGCATCGACAGGGCTACTGAAGCTTTCTTT
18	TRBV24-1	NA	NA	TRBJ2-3	CATSGGTGYVHRTDTQYF	TGTGCCACCTCGGGGGGGACAGGGTACGTGCACCGCACAGATACGCAGTATTTT
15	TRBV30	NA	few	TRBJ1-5	CAWSVLGDGNQPQHF	TGTGCCTGGAGTGTACTAGGGGATGGCAATCAGCCCCAGCATTTT
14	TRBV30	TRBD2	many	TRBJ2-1	CAWSVGTSGREQFF	TGTGCCTGGAGTGTGGGGACTAGCGGGCGAGAGCAGTTCTTC
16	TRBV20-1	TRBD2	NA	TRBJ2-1	CSAIGVGLAGMNEQFF	TGCAGTGCTATCGGTGTGGGACTAGCGGGAATGAATGAGCAGTTCTTC
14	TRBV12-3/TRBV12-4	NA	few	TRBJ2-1	CASRAGDPYNEQFF	TGTGCCAGCAGGGCCGGCGACCCCTACAATGAGCAGTTCTTC
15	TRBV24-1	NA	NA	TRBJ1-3	CATSDGPWSGNTIYF	TGTGCCACCAGTGACGGACCGTGGTCTGGAAACACCATATATTTT
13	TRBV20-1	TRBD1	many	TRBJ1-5	CSASRQGGQPQHF	TGCAGTGCTAGTAGACAGGGCGGACAGCCCCAGCATTTT
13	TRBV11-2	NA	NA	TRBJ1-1	CASSLDRTEGAFF	TGTGCCAGCAGCTTAGATCGAACGGAGGGGGCTTTCTTT
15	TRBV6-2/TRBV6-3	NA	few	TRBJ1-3	CASSYEGLSGNTIYF	TGTGCCAGCAGTTACGAAGGGTTATCTGGAAACACCATATATTTT
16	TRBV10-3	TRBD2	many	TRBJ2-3	CAISGALAGEADTQYF	TGTGCCATCAGTGGGGCACTAGCGGGAGAGGCAGATACGCAGTATTTT
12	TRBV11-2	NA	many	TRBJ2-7	CASRLASIEQYF	TGTGCCAGCCGGCTAGCCTCGATCGAGCAGTACTTC
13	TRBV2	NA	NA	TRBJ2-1	CASRPISGYEQFF	TGTGCCAGCAGACCCATCTCGGGGTATGAGCAGTTCTTC
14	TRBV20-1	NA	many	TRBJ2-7	CSASVKGYSYEQYF	TGCAGTGCTAGTGTTAAGGGTTATTCCTACGAGCAGTACTTC
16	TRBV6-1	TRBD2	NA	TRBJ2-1	CASRDSGRSSYNEQFF	TGTGCCAGCAGGGATAGCGGGAGATCCTCCTACAATGAGCAGTTCTTC
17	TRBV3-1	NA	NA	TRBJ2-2	CASSQLFGGTYTGELFF	TGTGCCAGCAGCCAATTGTTCGGCGGTACCTACACCGGGGAGCTGTTTTTT
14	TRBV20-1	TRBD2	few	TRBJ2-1	CSASWGLASNEQFF	TGCAGTGCTAGTTGGGGACTAGCGAGCAATGAGCAGTTCTTC
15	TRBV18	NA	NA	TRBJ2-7	CASSPVSRLSYEQYF	TGTGCCAGCTCACCAGTGTCCCGGCTCTCCTACGAGCAGTACTTC
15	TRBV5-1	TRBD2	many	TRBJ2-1	CASSPTRQAGNEQFF	TGCGCCAGCAGTCCTACTCGCCAAGCGGGGAATGAGCAGTTCTTC
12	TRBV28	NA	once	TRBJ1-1	CASSLRTLEAFF	TGTGCCAGCAGCCTCAGAACACTCGAAGCTTTCTTT
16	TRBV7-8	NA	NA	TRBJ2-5	CASSPWGTIGQETQYF	TGTGCCAGCAGCCCCTGGGGGACCATAGGGCAAGAGACCCAGTACTTC
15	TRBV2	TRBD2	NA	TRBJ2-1	CASSAPGLAGGGQFF	TGTGCCAGCAGTGCCCCGGGACTAGCGGGAGGCGGGCAGTTCTTC
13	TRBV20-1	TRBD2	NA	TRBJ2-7	CSATTGTIAEQYF	TGCAGTGCCACCACCGGGACTATCGCTGAGCAGTACTTC
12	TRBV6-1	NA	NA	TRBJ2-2	CASWSFTGELFF	TGTGCCAGCTGGAGTTTTACCGGGGAGCTGTTTTTT
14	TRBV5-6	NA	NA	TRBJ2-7	CASSWGRETYEQYF	TGTGCCAGCAGCTGGGGTAGGGAGACCTACGAGCAGTACTTC
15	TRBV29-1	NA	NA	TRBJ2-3	CSVEGGPRSKYTQYF	TGCAGCGTTGAAGGGGGACCGAGGAGCAAGTATACGCAGTATTTT
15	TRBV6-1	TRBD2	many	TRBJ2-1	CASRQTSGLYNEQFF	TGTGCCAGCAGACAGACTAGCGGACTCTACAATGAGCAGTTCTTC
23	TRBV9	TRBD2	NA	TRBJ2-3	CASSVADNVLGLRISGGADTQYF	TGTGCCAGCAGCGTAGCCGATAATGTTTTAGGTTTGCGTATTTCGGGAGGAGCAGATACGCAGTATTTT
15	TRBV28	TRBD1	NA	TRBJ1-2	CASSFGTGEDYGYTF	TGTGCCAGCAGTTTTGGGACAGGGGAAGACTATGGCTACACCTTC
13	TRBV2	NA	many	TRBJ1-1	CASRGGVYSEAFF	TGTGCCAGCCGGGGTGGTGTTTACTCTGAAGCTTTCTTT
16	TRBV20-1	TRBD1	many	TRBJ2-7	CSANPGTGGRAYEQYF	TGCAGTGCTAACCCCGGGACAGGGGGCCGCGCCTACGAGCAGTACTTC
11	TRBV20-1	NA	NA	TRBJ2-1	CSASQGREQFF	TGCAGTGCTAGCCAGGGCCGTGAGCAGTTCTTC
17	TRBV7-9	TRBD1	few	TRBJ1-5	CASSLEMGGTGNQPQHF	TGTGCCAGCAGCTTAGAAATGGGCGGGACAGGGAATCAGCCCCAGCATTTT
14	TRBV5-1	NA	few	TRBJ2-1	CASSLKGLVDEQFF	TGCGCCAGCAGCTTGAAAGGCTTGGTAGATGAGCAGTTCTTC
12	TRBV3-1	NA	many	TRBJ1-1	CASSQTDNEAFF	TGTGCCAGCAGCCAAACGGACAATGAAGCTTTCTTT
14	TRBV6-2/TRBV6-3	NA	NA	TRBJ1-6	CASSYNPYNSPLHF	TGTGCCAGCAGTTACAACCCCTATAATTCACCCCTCCACTTT
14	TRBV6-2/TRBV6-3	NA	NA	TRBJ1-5	CASSEGRINQPQHF	TGTGCCAGCAGTGAAGGGCGGATTAATCAGCCCCAGCATTTT
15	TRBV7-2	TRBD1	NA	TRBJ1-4	CASSPDRGRNEKLFF	TGTGCCAGCAGCCCTGACAGGGGGCGAAATGAAAAACTGTTTTTT
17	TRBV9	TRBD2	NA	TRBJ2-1	CASSHSTSGRAYNEQFF	TGTGCCAGCAGCCACTCCACTAGCGGGAGGGCCTACAATGAGCAGTTCTTC
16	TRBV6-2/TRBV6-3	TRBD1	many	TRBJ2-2	CASSYGTGSNTGELFF	TGTGCCAGCAGTTACGGGACAGGGTCGAACACCGGGGAGCTGTTTTTT
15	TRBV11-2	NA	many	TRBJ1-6	CASSLEGNKNSPLHF	TGTGCCAGCAGCTTAGAGGGGAATAAAAATTCACCCCTCCACTTT
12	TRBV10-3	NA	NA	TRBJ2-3	CAIQGMADTQYF	TGTGCCATTCAGGGTATGGCAGATACGCAGTATTTT
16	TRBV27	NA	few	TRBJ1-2	CASSLKPTLTDFGYTF	TGTGCCAGCAGTTTAAAACCCACACTAACCGATTTCGGCTACACCTTC
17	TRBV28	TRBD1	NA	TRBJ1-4	CASSVAGDSTTNEKLFF	TGTGCCAGCAGCGTAGCCGGGGACAGTACAACTAATGAAAAACTGTTTTTT
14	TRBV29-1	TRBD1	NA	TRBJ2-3	CSADRDRVGDTQYF	TGCAGCGCCGACCGGGACAGGGTTGGAGATACGCAGTATTTT
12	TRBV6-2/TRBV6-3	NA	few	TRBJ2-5	CASSPPSQTQYF	TGTGCCAGCAGTCCGCCCTCCCAGACCCAGTACTTC
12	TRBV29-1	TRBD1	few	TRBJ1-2	CSAWDSKYGYTF	TGCAGCGCCTGGGACAGCAAATATGGCTACACCTTC
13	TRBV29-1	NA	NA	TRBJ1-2	CSVVGQGWGGYTF	TGCAGCGTTGTTGGGCAGGGGTGGGGTGGCTACACCTTC
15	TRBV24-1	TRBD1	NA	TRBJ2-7	CATSDSGTGTYEQYF	TGTGCCACCAGTGATTCCGGGACAGGAACCTACGAGCAGTACTTC
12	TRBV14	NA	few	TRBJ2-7	CASSPGPGEQYF	TGTGCCAGCAGCCCCGGCCCGGGGGAGCAGTACTTC